This paragraph covers one T cell receptor (beta chain) sequence. TCRdb keeps only in-frame clones here, not all; method: immunoSEQ multiplex PCR. The table records about 120,000 clones, around 88% of them present only once. These data come from a study of T cell responses to AZD1222 COVID-19 vaccine. For the study at large: Pooling of second doses given at about 4 or about 12 weeks was done.

CDR1 SGHDN and CDR2 FVKESK come from the germline V gene. V dropped 3 bases and J dropped 7 bases, with 13 bases sitting between them. The CDR3 length is 13 residues. Sequenced material: peripheral blood, taken on day 0 of AZD1222 vaccination. The sequence derives from an adult in good health. The chain uses TRBV14 and TRBJ2-7; D tentatively fits TRBD1 or TRBD2 (5 bases each). The CDR3 here is CASSQDWGGEQYF. CDR3 coding DNA: TGTGCCAGCAGCCAGGATTGGGGCGGGGAGCAGTACTTC.